The TCR beta chain under discussion was sequenced for a study of neurological immune-mediated disorders. Trimming at V came to 5 bases and at J to 3 bases, leaving 3 bases not matched to a gene. The CDR3 extends over 15 amino acids. In this sample, this clonotype turned up a few times. TCRdb called the 5' RACE reads again in MiXCR, with one record for every CDR3 protein. The sample has some 66,000 distinct CDR3 sequences; 4.5% to 5.5% are singletons. Sequencing input: PBMCs. The chain couples TRBV12-3 or TRBV12-4 to TRBJ2-4, with 11 nucleotides matching TRBD2. This TCR derives from a man under 40 with multiple sclerosis. Written as DNA, the CDR3 is TGTGCCAGCAGTGCCGGGACTAGCGGCAAAAACATTCAGTACTTC. This gives the protein CASSAGTSGKNIQYF.